This T cell receptor (beta chain) emerged from a study of cytomegalovirus exposure and HLA in healthy donors. The study, taken as a whole, reports: Rare TCR sequences predominated, though certain public TCRs were found in many donors. The finding came from a later analysis; first-cohort TCR clusters tended to co-occur in the 130 or so validation repertoires.

On this clone: Antigen specificity is unknown.

Assay: immunoSEQ multiplex PCR; the TCRdb copy retains only in-frame clones and omits some. Of 150,000 to 160,000 clones listed, 86% were seen once; the top ten hold 20% to 25%. V trimming: 5 bases; J trimming: 1 base; junction bases outside the gene matches: 3. The CDR3 runs to 14 residues. Germline loops: CDR1 SGHTA, CDR2 FQGTGA. The sequenced sample was PBMCs. The TCR sequence derives from a man aged 18-30 years in good health and CMV-seropositive. J is TRBJ1-1 and V is TRBV7-3; 8 bases match TRBD1. In nucleotides, the CDR3 is TGTGCCAGCAGCATCGGACAGGGGAACACTGAAGCTTTCTTT. Its translation is CASSIGQGNTEAFF.